This T cell receptor beta chain was profiled in a study of cytomegalovirus exposure and HLA in healthy donors (TCRdb year 2017). For the study in its entirety: In an earlier analysis of some 550 of the donors, 250 to 350 Gb of sequence data and roughly 100 million unique TCR beta sequences from about 190 million T cells were reported. Approximately 300 gigabases of sequencing data and 70 million to 100 million unique TCR sequences made up an early release that covered fewer than 650 HLA-typed donors. The genetic ancestry cluster associated with self-reported Caucasian donors included 80% to 90% of the 350 to 500 genotyped donors. The study aimed to test whether signatures of past pathogen exposure could be identified by cataloging public T cell receptors. The study used immunosequencing to profile the T cell repertoires of several hundred subjects and linked those repertoires to cytomegalovirus serostatus. A separate validation cohort of 100 to 150 different subjects was used in addition to the roughly 620-subject first cohort. To predict cytomegalovirus infection status, the study brought together high-throughput TCR immunosequencing, statistical association of individual TCRs with disease status, and machine learning. To study patterns of TCR occurrence, a later analysis re-analyzed previously published TCR beta repertoires from around 670 donors and added high-resolution HLA genotyping. The later analysis used no new phenotypic data to find candidate immune exposures, relying instead on TCR beta sequences and their occurrence across donors. In an earlier analysis of about 590 of the donors, high-throughput TCR beta sequencing was used to judge whether each TCR beta V gene segment behaved as functional or pseudogenic. Donor age, sex, ethnicity and CMV serostatus were compiled together with the repertoire data. A later genetic analysis used genome-wide SNP genotypes for about 60% of the 666 donors, treating that subset as a discovery cohort. Every repertoire in the discovery cohort had been generated on one and the same sequencing platform. HLA typing covered class I and class II loci at four-digit resolution. Typing coverage varied by locus: roughly 629-630 donors for A, B, C, DRB1 and DQB1; roughly 520 for DQA1; about 590 for DPA1; under 490 for DPB1. Roughly five DR-DQ haplotypes were treated as single units for association and clustering because of strong linkage in the cohort. Across about 380 genotyped donors of the cohort, an average of about 240,000 unique TCR beta nucleotide sequences per donor were sequenced, and roughly a sixth of those sequences were non-productive. The study at large found these results: Because HLA typing was unavailable for some donors at each locus, only the typed subset was used in association tests. In the study, approximately 160 TCR beta chains were listed as associated with cytomegalovirus. CMV serostatus was the only immune exposure information available for the cohort. When HLA alleles, especially DR and DQ, strongly co-occurred, TCR associations were difficult to assign to individual alleles. In a later genetic analysis, a missense DCLRE1C variant was associated with V-gene and J-gene trimming of TCR beta chains, and the association was replicated in an independent cohort. The earlier analysis of 450 to 700 of the donors excluded 15 to 20 rarely observed V segments, including chromosome 9 orphons, because counts were too low. In a later analysis, the rate of TCR association differed among HLA loci, with DRB1 alleles having the most associated TCRs and HLA-C alleles having the fewest. According to the authors, the approach could potentially be generalized to other disease states and immunological phenotypes. An earlier analysis of several hundred of the donors showed that most TCR beta V segments appeared in productive rearrangements either about 87% or about 30% of the time, which broadly matched IMGT annotations. At a false discovery rate of 0.05, a later analysis linked 16,000 or so TCR beta sequences to specific HLA alleles. According to a later analysis, parvovirus B19, influenza, CMV and Epstein-Barr virus appeared linked to several top co-occurrence clusters. While some public TCRs were present in many individuals, most TCR sequences turned up only very rarely across donors. In a later genetic analysis, fewer N-insertions in productive TCRs were reported among donors in an Asian-associated ancestry cluster than the approximately 670-donor mean. A further reported finding was that TCR beta sequences accurately predicted the HLA-A and HLA-B alleles for most subjects in the first cohort. Linkage disequilibrium might explain the correlated functional status among segregating V segments, but an unknown experimental factor could not be ruled out. Compared with equally common non-associated chains, HLA-associated TCR beta chains in a later analysis were more clonally expanded and had lower generation probabilities. A cluster of highly shared sequence variants was judged likely to be a technical artifact of the sequencing pipeline. Cytomegalovirus status was reported to be diagnosed by the classifier with high specificity and sensitivity in both the original and validation cohorts. A later analysis found that most CMV-associated TCR beta chains appeared HLA-restricted, with HLA associations seemingly driven largely by CMV exposure. Because the 87-base-pair reads could not distinguish some IMGT-functional V segments, including TRBV6-2 and TRBV6-3, those segments were excluded. Roughly uniform sequencing depth across donors was assumed in presence/absence analyses, although this assumption may not hold. Three of the identified cytomegalovirus-associated TCR beta chains were confirmed in vitro to be specific for cytomegalovirus antigens. Only TCR beta chains were sequenced in this cohort, and the absence of alpha or paired-chain data limited detectable features.

The cohort comprised around 700 healthy bone marrow donors. Cohort members were all nominally healthy when sampled, although unrecorded immune exposures were likely present. The donor was CMV seropositive and belonged to the group of around 300 seropositive cohort members. A peripheral blood sample was collected from each donor, and TCR beta sequencing was performed on peripheral blood mononuclear cells. The Qiagen DNeasy Blood Extraction Kit was used to extract genomic DNA from the blood cell samples. Libraries came from the immunoSEQ multiplex PCR assay. The multiplex PCR relied on a mix of 60 forward primers for TCR Vbeta segments and 13 reverse primers for TCR Jbeta segments. Amplification of the CDR3 region of rearranged TCR beta genes was performed with a multiplex PCR assay on genomic DNA. The amplified TCR beta libraries were sequenced on the Illumina HiSeq System as 87-base-pair reads. Per the original workflow: In a later analysis, tens of millions of unique TCR beta chains were counted across the roughly 610 repertoires, and approximately 11 million of these chains were shared by at least two donors. Raw reads were error-corrected and collapsed into unique sequences by a nearest-neighbor algorithm in which closely related sequences were merged to remove PCR and sequencing errors. V, D and J gene segments were assigned by aligning CDR3 sequences to IMGT reference sequences. For a sequence to be retained, a match of at least six nucleotides to both a V gene segment and a J gene segment was required. A rearrangement counted as productive if the CDR3 had no stop codons and remained in frame with V and J, and every other rearrangement counted as non-productive. CDR3 was defined by IMGT convention, running from the second conserved V-encoded cysteine to the conserved J-encoded phenylalanine. In an earlier analysis of roughly 610 of the donors, sequences lacking an unambiguous match to a single V gene segment were excluded. An earlier analysis of 450 to 650 of the donors called V segments functional above 56.7% productive rearrangements and segregating when the between-donor standard deviation exceeded 5%. A statistical classification framework was developed to diagnose cytomegalovirus status using the catalog of TCR beta chain sequences. In a later analysis, TCR nucleotide sequences were compared against IMGT/GENE-DB human TR gene sequences so that V and J genes could be assigned. In a later analysis, CDR3 sequences and most-parsimonious VDJ recombination scenarios were assigned using the TCRdist pipeline. In a later analysis, each TCR beta chain was defined by its CDR3 amino acid sequence together with its V-gene family, and reads without a unique V-gene family were excluded. A later analysis removed 500 to 600 highly shared, low-generation-probability nucleotide sequences to deal with suspected cross-contamination and a sequencing artifact. In a later analysis, a clonal expansion index for each public chain was calculated from normalized within-repertoire ranks of inferred template counts. In a later analysis, generation probabilities were computed using a VDJ recombination model fitted to out-of-frame rearrangements, and the results were checked against IGoR. In a later analysis, TCR-TCR, TCR-HLA and TCR-CMV co-occurrence was scored with hypergeometric tests, and a repertoire-size bias correction was applied to TCR pairs. False discovery rates were estimated in a later analysis by permuting HLA or CMV assignments 20 times. In a later analysis, co-occurring TCRs were grouped using DBSCAN, and TCRdist sequence similarity was added for clustering within HLA-allele-positive subsets. Repertoires with fewer than 30,000 or more than 120,000 public chains, plus five repertoires with anomalous nucleotide sharing, were excluded from co-occurrence clustering. Here the immuneACCESS table is served through TCRdb, limited to in-frame sequences with V and J called. Missing clones are a known gap in these copies; in checked studies unresolved V genes cover under half, and the rest lacks a known reason. V, J and clone size reflect that table, while D and trimming were determined from the DNA. The sample table contains around 70,000 clones; only one count was recorded for less than 80% of them. The ten largest clones add up to 9.5% to 13% of the sample.

The CDR3 has 14 amino acids, counting the end cysteine and phenylalanine. Only the CDR3 part of the read is kept: 42 bases, read in frame from the first base. Compared with germline, V lacks 3 bases and J lacks 2 bases; bases without a gene match: 1. The germline V gene (reference sequence) supplies CDR1 LNHDA and CDR2 SQIVND. For this clone: There is no known antigen for this receptor. No quality values exist for individual bases; no much larger clone is one base distant.

Rearrangement joined TRBV19 to TRBJ2-5; the junction holds 9 bases that match TRBD2. The sequenced sample was PBMCs. The clonotype was recovered from a woman between 40 and 55 years old in good health and CMV-seropositive. The CDR3 region reads CASSILAGQETQYF. The nucleotide sequence is given as TGTGCCAGTAGTATCCTAGCGGGGCAAGAGACCCAGTACTTC.